The 4 T cell receptor beta chains below come from one sample, sequenced in a study of T cells in Graves' hyperthyroidism and ophthalmopathy. The investigators amplified TCR beta CDR3 regions from RNA transcripts. With the HTBI primer set, the TCR CDR3 went through a first round of RT-PCR. TCRdb fed the multiplex PCR reads into MiXCR, producing one record per CDR3 protein. This sample carries around 350,000 distinct CDR3 sequences, approximately 14% of them seen once, and the ten largest clones take around a fifth. The specimen sequenced was blood. The receptors were sampled from a woman aged 25 to 45 with Graves' ophthalmopathy.

This clonotype was found a few times. The chain carries TRBV6-1 and TRBJ1-1; unclear D gene. This CDR3 spans 14 amino acids. Germline V gene sequence: CDR1 MNHNS, CDR2 SASEGT. The V gene lost 1 base and the J gene lost 0 bases, with 6 bases spanning the gap. CDR3 DNA: TGTGCCAGCAGTGAAGTTGCAGTGAACACTGAAGCTTTCTTT. This gives the protein CASSEVAVNTEAFF.

In this sample, this clonotype turned up once. A junction boundary mismatches the germline segment, possibly from a read error. The chain is built from TRBV25-1 and TRBJ2-7, with 9 bases aligning to TRBD1. The CDR3 contains 15 residues. CDR1 and CDR2 from the germline V gene are MGHDK and SYGVNS. The CDR3 DNA is TGTGCCGGCAGTTCGCTGGGACAGGGATCCTACGAGCAGTACTTC. Its translation: CAGSSLGQGSYEQYF.

This clonotype has a count of ten or more. This chain links TRBV6-1 with TRBJ1-1; 9 nucleotides match TRBD1. Looked up from germline, CDR1 is MNHNS and CDR2 is SASEGT. This CDR3 has 13 amino acids. V trimming: 6 bases; J trimming: 6 bases; junction bases outside the gene matches: 5. CDR3 sequence (DNA): TGTGCCAGCAGCCCCCGGGACAGGGCTGAAGCTTTCTTT. It translates to CASSPRDRAEAFF.

The chain couples TRBV19 to TRBJ1-3; D gene uncertain. Germline CDR1 reads LNHDA; CDR2 reads SQIVND (reference sequence). Trimming pared 10 bases from V and 0 bases from J, leaving 10 bases between. This CDR3 contains 13 residues. The CDR3 reads CATRHASGNTIYF. Here the CDR3 DNA reads TGTGCCACACGCCATGCCTCTGGAAACACCATATATTTT.